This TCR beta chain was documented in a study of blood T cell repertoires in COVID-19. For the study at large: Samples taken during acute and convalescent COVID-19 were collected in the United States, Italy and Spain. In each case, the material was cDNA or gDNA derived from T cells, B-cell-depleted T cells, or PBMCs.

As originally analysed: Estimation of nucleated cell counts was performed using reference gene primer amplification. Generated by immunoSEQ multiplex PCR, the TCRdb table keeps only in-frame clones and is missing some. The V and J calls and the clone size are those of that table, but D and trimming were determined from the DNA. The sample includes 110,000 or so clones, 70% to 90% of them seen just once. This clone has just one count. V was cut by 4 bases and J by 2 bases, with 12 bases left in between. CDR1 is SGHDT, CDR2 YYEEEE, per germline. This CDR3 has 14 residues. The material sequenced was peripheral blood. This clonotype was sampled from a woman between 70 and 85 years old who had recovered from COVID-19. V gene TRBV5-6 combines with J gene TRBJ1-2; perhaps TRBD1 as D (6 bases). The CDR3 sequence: CASSDTGTNYGYTF. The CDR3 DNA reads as TGTGCCAGCAGCGACACAGGGACGAACTATGGCTACACCTTC.